This T cell receptor beta chain was identified in a study of PD-1 blockade in mismatch repair-deficient tumors. The wider study: Enrolled about 2013-2017, patients had progressing, pretreated mismatch repair-deficient cancers of about a dozen types.

TCRs were sequenced from a few patients responding to pembrolizumab. Of note for this clone: The target antigen is unknown. Other DNA sequences in this specimen translate into the identical CDR3.

Whole-study findings and limits: Tumor-resident clones, often undetectable pretreatment in blood, expanded then contracted after pembrolizumab.

After removal of 4 bases from V and 1 base from J, the junction contained 4 bases not matched to a gene. CDR1 is SGHRS, CDR2 YFSETQ, per germline. The CDR3 has 15 amino acids. Sequenced by immunoSEQ multiplex PCR; TCRdb stores in-frame clones only, minus some. The table lists about 100,000 clones, 82% of them singletons. The source of this sequence is an adult with mismatch repair-deficient cancer. V usage is TRBV5-1 and J usage is TRBJ2-3; 9 bases are shared with TRBD1. The sequences come from peripheral blood, collected approximately 36 weeks after starting pembrolizumab. As DNA, the CDR3 is TGCGCCAGCAGCCCGGGACAGGGTCGCACAGATACGCAGTATTTT. Translation: CASSPGQGRTDTQYF. Supplemented by reference TRBV5-1 and TRBJ2-3, the full variable domain reads KAGVTQTPRYLIKTRGQQVTLSCSPISGHRSVSWYQQTPGQGLQFLFEYFSETQRNKGNFPGRFSGRQFSNSRSEMNVSTLELGDSALYLCASSPGQGRTDTQYFGPGTRLTVL.